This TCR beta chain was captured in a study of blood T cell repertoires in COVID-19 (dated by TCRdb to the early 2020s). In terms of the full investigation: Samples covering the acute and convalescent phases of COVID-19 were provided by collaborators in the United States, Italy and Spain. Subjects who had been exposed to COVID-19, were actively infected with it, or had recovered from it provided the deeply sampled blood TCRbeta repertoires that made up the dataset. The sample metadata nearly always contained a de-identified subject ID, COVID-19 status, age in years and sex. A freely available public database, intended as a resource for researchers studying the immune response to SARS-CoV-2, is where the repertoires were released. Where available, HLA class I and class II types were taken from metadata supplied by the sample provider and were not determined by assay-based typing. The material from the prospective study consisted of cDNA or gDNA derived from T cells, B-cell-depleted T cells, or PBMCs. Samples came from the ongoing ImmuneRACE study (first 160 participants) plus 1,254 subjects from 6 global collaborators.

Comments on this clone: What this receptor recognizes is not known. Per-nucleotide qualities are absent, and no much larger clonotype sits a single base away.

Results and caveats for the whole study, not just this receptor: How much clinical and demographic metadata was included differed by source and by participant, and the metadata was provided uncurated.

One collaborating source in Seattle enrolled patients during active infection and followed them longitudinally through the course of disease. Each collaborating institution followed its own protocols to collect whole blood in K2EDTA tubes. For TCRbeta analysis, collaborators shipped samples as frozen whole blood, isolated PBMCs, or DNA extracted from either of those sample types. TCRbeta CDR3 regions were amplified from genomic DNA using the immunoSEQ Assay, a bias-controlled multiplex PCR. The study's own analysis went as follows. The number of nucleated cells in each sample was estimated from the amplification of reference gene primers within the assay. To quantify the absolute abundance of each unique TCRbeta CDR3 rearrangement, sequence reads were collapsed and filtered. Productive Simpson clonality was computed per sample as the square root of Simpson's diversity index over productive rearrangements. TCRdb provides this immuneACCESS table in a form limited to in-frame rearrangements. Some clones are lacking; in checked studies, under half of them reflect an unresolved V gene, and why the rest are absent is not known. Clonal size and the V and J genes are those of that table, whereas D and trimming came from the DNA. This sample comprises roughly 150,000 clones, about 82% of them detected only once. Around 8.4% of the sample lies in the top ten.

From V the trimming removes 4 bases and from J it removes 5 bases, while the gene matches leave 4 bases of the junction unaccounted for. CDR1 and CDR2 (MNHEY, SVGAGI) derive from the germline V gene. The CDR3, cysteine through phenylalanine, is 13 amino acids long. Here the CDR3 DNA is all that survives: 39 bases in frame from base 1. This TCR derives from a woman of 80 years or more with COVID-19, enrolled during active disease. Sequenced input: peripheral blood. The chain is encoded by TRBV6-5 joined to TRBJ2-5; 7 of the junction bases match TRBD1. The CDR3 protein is CASSSQGYETQYF. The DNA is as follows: TGTGCCAGCAGTTCACAGGGGTACGAGACCCAGTACTTC.